This T cell receptor (beta chain) was documented in a study of OX40 agonist ivuxolimab in advanced cancers. As for the study in general: Ivuxolimab, an antibody that agonizes OX40 (CD134), was administered to the patients.

Study-level points and caveats: Not determined was the antigen specificity of the expanded peripheral T cells. At doses 0.1 to 3.0 mg/kg, CD4+ and CD8+ clones expanded. Expanded clones tended on average to be more numerous among CD8+ T cells than CD4+.

Of note for this clone: Its antigen is currently unknown.

The table came from immunoSEQ multiplex PCR; TCRdb's copy has only in-frame clones and leaves some out. The repertoire consists of tens of thousands of clones, with around 82% occurring once and the leading ten covering about 5%. This specimen consisted of CD4+ or CD8+ T cells sorted from blood, obtained in a trial of the OX40 agonist ivuxolimab. The sequence was collected from an adult with an advanced solid tumor such as melanoma, head and neck, liver or kidney cancer.

As DNA, the CDR3 is TGTGCCAGCTCCCGGAAGGAGCGCGCCACAGATACGCAGTATTTT. This gives the protein CASSRKERATDTQYF. The rearrangement uses TRBV7-2 and TRBJ2-3; D ambiguous. CDR1 is SGHTA and CDR2 is FQGNSA in the germline V gene. This CDR3 region has 15 residues. V dropped 8 bases and J dropped 2 bases, with 17 bases sitting between them.